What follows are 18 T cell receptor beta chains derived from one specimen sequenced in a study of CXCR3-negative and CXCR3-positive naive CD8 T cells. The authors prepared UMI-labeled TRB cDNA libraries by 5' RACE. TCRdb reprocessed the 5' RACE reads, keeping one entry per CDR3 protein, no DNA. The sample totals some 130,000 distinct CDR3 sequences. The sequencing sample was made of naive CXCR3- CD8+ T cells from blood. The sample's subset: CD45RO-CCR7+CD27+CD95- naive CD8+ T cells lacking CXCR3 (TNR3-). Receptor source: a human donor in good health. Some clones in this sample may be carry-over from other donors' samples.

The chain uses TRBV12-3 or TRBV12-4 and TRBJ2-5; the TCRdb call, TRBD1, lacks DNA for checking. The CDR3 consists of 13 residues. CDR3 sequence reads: CASSPGGVQTQYF.

The CDR3 here is CSVEVSGFGEAFF. This rearrangement joins TRBV29-1 to TRBJ1-1. The CDR3 is made up of 13 amino acids. Germline lookup yields CDR1 SQVTM and CDR2 ANQGSEA.

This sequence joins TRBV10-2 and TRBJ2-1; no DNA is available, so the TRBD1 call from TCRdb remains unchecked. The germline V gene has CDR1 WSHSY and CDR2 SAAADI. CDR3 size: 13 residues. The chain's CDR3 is CATWDRLHNEQFF.

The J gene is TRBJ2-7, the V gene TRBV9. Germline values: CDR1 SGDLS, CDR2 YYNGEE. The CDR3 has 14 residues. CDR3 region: CASSVGQGTYEQYF.

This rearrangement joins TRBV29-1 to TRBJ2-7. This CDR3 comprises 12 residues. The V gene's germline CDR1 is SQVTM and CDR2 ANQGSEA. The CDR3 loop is CSAPSGNDEQYF.

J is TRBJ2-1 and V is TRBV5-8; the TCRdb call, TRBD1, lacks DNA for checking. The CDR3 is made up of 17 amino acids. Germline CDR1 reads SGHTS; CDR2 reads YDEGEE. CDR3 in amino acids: CASSQTPTGGLGHEQFF.

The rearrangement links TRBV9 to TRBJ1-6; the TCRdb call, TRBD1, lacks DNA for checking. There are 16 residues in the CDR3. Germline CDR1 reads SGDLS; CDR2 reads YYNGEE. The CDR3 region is CASSAFSRDSNSPLHF.

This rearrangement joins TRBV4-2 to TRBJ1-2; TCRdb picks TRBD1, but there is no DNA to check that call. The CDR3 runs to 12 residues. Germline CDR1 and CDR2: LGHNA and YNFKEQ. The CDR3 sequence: CASSPGRDGYTF.

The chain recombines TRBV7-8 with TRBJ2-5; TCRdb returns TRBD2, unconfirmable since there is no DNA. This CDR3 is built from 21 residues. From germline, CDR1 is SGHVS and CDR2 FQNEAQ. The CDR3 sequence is CASSSTAADSSTIPTWETQYF.

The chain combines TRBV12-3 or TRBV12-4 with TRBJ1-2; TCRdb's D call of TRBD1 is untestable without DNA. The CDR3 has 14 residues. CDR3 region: CASSLVGPLYGYTF.

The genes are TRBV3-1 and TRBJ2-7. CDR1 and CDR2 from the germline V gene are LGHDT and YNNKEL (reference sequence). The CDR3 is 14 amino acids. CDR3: CASSQNDWLDEQYF.

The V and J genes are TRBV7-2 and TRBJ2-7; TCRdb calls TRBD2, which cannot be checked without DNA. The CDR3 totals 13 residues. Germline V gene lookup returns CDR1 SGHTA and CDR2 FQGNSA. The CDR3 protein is CASRAGLIYEQYF.

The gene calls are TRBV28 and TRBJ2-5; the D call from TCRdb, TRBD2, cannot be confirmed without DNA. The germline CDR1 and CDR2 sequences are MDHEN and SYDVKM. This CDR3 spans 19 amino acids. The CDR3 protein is CASSFQTIGDLPLEETQYF.

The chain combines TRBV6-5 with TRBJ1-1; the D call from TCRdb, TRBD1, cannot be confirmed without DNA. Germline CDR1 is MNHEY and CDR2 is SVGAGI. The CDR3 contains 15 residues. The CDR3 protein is CASSSLRGSNTEAFF.

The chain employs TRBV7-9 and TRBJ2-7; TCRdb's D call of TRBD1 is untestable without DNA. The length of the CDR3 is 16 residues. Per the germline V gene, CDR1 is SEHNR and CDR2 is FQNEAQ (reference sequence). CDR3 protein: CASSSPNGDRAYEQYF.

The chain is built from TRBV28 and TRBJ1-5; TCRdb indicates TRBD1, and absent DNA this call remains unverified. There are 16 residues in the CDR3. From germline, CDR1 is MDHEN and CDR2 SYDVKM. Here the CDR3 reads CASSLLAGGSSQPQHF.

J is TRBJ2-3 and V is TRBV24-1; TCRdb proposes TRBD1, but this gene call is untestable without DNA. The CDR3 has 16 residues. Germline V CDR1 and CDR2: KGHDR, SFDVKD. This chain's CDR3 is CATSGLGQGWADTQYF.

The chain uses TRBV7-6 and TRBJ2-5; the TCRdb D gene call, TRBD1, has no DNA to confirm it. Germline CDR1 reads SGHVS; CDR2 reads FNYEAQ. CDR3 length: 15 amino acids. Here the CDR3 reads CASSLDGRDQETQYF.